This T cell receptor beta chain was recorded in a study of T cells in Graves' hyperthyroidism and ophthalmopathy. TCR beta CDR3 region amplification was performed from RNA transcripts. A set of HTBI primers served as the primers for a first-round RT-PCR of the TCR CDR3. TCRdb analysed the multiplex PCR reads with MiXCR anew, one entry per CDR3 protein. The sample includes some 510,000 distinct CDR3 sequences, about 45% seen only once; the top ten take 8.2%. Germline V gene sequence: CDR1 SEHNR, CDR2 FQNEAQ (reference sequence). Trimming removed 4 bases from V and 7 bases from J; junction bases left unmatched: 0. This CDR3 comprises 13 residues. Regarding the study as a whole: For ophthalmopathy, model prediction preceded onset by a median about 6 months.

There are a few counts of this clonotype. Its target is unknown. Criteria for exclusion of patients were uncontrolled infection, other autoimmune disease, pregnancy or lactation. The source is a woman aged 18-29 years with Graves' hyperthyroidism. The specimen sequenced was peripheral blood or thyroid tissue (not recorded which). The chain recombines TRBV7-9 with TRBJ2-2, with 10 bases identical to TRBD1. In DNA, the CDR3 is TGTGCCAGCAGCTGGACAGGGGGCGGGGAGCTGTTTTTT. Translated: CASSWTGGGELFF.